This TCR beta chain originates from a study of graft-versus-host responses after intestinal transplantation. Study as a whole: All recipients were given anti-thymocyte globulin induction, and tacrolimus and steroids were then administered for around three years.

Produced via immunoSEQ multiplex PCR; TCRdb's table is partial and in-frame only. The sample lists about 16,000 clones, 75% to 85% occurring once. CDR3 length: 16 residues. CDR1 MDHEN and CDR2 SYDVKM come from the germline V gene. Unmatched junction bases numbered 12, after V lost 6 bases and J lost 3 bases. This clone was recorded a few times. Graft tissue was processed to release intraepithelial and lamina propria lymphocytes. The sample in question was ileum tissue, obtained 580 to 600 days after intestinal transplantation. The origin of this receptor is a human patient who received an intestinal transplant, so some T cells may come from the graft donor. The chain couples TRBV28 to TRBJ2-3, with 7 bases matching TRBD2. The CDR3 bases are TGTGCCAGCAGGGACTTCATAGGCGGGGGAACAGATACGCAGTATTTT. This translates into CASRDFIGGGTDTQYF.